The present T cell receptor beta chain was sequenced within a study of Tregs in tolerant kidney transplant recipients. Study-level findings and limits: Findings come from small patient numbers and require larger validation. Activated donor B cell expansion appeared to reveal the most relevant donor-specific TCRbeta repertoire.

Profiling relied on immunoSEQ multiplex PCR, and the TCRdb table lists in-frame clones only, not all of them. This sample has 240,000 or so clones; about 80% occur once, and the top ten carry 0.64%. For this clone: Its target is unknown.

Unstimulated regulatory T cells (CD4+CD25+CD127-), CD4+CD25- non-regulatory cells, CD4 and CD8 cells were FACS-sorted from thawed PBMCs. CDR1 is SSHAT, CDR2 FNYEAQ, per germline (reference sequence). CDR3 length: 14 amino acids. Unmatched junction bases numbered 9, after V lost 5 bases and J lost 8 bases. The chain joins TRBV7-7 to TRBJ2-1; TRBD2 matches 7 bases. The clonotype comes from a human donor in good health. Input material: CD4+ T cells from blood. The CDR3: CASSRAGEGYEQFF. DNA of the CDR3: TGTGCCAGCAGCCGTGCGGGAGAGGGCTATGAGCAGTTCTTC.